This T cell receptor beta chain was found in a study of blood T cell repertoires in COVID-19. Turning to the study itself: The United States, Italy and Spain provided the acute and convalescent COVID-19 samples. The cDNA or gDNA used as material had been derived from T cells, B-cell-depleted T cells, or PBMCs.

There are 15 residues in the CDR3. Germline CDR1 MNHEY, CDR2 SMNVEV (reference sequence). V was clipped by 5 bases and J by 3 bases, with 17 bases between them. In the source study's methods: Nucleated cell counts were estimated from reference gene primer amplification. Produced via immunoSEQ multiplex PCR; TCRdb's table is partial and in-frame only. V, J and clone size are taken as reported in that table, and D and trimming were inferred from the DNA itself. There are fewer than 130,000 clones in the sample; about 75% occur only once, and approximately 5.9% lies in the top ten. The specimen sequenced was peripheral blood. This chain links TRBV27 with TRBJ2-7; D is perhaps TRBD1 (6 bases). This clonotype was obtained from a man aged 80 or over with acute or convalescent COVID-19. The CDR3 sequence is CASSPGDRSHYEQYF. The DNA of the CDR3 is TGTGCCAGCAGTCCAGGGGACCGGAGTCACTACGAGCAGTACTTC.